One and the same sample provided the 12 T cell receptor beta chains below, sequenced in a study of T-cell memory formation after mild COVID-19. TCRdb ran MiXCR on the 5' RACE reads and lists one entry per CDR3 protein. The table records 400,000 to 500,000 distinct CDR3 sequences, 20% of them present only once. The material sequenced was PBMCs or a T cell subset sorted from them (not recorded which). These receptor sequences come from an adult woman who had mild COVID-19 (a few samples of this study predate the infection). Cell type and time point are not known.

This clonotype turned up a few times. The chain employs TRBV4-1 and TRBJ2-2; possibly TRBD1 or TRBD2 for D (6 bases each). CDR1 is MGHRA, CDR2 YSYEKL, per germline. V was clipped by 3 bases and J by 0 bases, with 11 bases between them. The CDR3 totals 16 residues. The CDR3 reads CASSHVGGPNTGELFF. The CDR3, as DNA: TGCGCCAGCAGCCATGTAGGGGGGCCGAACACCGGGGAGCTGTTTTTT.

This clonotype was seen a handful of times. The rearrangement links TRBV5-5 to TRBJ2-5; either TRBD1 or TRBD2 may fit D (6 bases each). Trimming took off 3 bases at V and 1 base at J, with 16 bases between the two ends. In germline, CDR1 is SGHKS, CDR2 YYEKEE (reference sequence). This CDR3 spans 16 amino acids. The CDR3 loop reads CASSYGGPIPQETQYF. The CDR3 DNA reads TGTGCCAGCAGCTACGGGGGCCCCATTCCCCAAGAGACCCAGTACTTC.

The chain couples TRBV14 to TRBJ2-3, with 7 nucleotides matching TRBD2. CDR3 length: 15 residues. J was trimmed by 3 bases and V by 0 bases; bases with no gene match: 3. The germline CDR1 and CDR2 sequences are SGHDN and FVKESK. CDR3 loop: CASSQELARTDTQYF. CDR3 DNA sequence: TGTGCCAGCAGCCAAGAACTAGCGAGGACAGATACGCAGTATTTT. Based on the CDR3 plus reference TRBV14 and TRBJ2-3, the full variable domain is EAGVTQFPSHSVIEKGQTVTLRCDPISGHDNLYWYRRVMGKEIKFLLHFVKESKQDESGMPNNRFLAERTGGTYSTLKVQPAELEDSGVYFCASSQELARTDTQYFGPGTRLTVL.

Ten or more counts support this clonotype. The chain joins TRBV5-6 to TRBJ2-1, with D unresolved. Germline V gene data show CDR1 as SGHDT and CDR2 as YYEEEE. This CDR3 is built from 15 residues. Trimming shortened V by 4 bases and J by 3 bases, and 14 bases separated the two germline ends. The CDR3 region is CASSPPLSLYNEQFF. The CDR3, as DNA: TGTGCCAGCAGCCCACCCCTGAGCCTCTACAATGAGCAGTTCTTC.

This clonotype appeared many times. This CDR3 reads CSVHGRQADTQYF. DNA for the CDR3: TGCAGCGTTCACGGGAGGCAGGCAGATACGCAGTATTTT. The V and J genes are TRBV29-1 and TRBJ2-3; the match to TRBD2 covers 7 bases. This CDR3 contains 13 residues. V was clipped by 5 bases and J by 4 bases; unmatched bases: 6. Germline assignment: CDR1 SQVTM and CDR2 ANQGSEA.

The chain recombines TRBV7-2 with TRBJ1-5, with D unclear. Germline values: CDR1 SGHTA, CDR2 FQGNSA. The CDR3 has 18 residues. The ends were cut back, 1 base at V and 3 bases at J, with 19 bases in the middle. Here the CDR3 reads CASSLVQAGSAFNQPQHF. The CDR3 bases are TGTGCCAGCAGCTTAGTTCAGGCAGGCTCCGCTTTCAATCAGCCCCAGCATTTT.

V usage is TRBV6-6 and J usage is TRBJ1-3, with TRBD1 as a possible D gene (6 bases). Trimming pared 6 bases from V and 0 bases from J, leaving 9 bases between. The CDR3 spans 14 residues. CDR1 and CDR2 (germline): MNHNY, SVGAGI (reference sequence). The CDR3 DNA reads TGTGCCAGCAGCCGGACAGCCTCTGGAAACACCATATATTTT. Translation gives CASSRTASGNTIYF.

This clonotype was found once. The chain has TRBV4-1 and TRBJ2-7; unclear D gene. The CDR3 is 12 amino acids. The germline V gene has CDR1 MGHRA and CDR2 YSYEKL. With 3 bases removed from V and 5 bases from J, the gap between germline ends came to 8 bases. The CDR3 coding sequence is TGCGCCAGCAGCCATGACCGCGACGAGCAGTACTTC. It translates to CASSHDRDEQYF.

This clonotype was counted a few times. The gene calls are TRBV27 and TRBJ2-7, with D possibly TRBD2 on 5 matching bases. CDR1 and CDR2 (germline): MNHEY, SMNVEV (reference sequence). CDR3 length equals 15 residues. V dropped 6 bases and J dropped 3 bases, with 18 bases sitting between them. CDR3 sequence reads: CASSLGEGGNYEQYF. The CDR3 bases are TGTGCCAGCAGCCTGGGAGAGGGCGGTAACTACGAGCAGTACTTC.

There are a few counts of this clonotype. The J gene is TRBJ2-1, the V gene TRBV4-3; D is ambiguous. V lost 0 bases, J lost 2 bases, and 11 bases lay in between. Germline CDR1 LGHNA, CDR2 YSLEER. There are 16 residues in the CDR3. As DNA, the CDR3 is TGCGCCAGCAGCCAAGATGGTACATCAGCCTACAATGAGCAGTTCTTC. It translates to CASSQDGTSAYNEQFF.

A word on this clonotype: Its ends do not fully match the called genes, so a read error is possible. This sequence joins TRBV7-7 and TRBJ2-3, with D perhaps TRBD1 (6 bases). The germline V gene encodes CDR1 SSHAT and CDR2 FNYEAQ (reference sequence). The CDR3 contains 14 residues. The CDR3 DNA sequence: TGTGCTAGCAGCGCTGGTCGAGGGGGAGATACGCAGTATTTT. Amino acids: CASSAGRGGDTQYF.

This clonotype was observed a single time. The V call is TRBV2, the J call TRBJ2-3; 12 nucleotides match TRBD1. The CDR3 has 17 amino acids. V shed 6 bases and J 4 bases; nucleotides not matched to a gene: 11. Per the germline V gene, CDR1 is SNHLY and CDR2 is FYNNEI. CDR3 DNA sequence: TGTGCCAGCAGGGATTTCCGGGACAGGGGGCAAGCAGATACGCAGTATTTT. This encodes CASRDFRDRGQADTQYF.